This is a list of T cell receptor beta chains from one sample in a study of T cells after yellow fever vaccination. One entry per CDR3 protein results from TCRdb running MiXCR on the 5' RACE reads. The sample has a few hundred thousand distinct CDR3 sequences; less than 9.5% are singletons. The specimen was CD4+ T cells sorted from PBMCs, collected 5 days after the yellow fever booster vaccination. The source is a man aged 18 to 30 who received the YFV17D yellow fever vaccine. The CDR3 runs from the conserved cysteine through the conserved F or W. D genes are given only for firm matches. Some rows mark clone size as missing; the rest say once, few, many or name a class of expanded clone.

size: few; D: -; V: TRBV7-2; J: TRBJ1-5; DNA: TGTGCCAGCAGCCTCTACCCCGGAAGGAGCGGACAGCCCCAGCATTTT; CDR3: CASSLYPGRSGQPQHF
size: -; D: TRBD2; V: TRBV3-1; J: TRBJ2-1; DNA: TGTGCCAGCAGCAGGACTAGAGATGAGCAGTTCTTC; CDR3: CASSRTRDEQFF
size: many; D: TRBD2; V: TRBV6-2/TRBV6-3; J: TRBJ2-1; DNA: TGTGCCAGCAGTTACCGGCGGGAGGACGATGAGCAGTTCTTC; CDR3: CASSYRREDDEQFF
size: few; D: TRBD1; V: TRBV20-1; J: TRBJ2-1; DNA: TGCAGTGCCCCCCCGGCCGACAGGGGTAATTACAATGAGCAGTTCTTC; CDR3: CSAPPADRGNYNEQFF
size: few; D: TRBD2; V: TRBV28; J: TRBJ2-1; DNA: TGTGCCAGCAGTTTAGGCGGGGGGGTTGAGTATGAGCAGTTCTTC; CDR3: CASSLGGGVEYEQFF
size: few; D: -; V: TRBV4-1; J: TRBJ1-4; DNA: TGCGCCAGCAGCCAAGGTCACGTGGCAACTAATGAAAAACTGTTTTTT; CDR3: CASSQGHVATNEKLFF
size: few; D: -; V: TRBV6-2/TRBV6-3; J: TRBJ1-5; DNA: TGTGCCAGCAGTTACTTTTGGGGAAGGAGCAATCAGCCCCAGCATTTT; CDR3: CASSYFWGRSNQPQHF
size: -; D: -; V: TRBV20-1; J: TRBJ2-1; DNA: TGCAGTGCCACCGACAGACAGCCGCTTCGGAATGAGCAGTTCTTC; CDR3: CSATDRQPLRNEQFF
size: -; D: -; V: TRBV5-1; J: TRBJ1-4; DNA: TGCGCCAGCAGCTTGGCACAGCCTGCAGAAAAACTGTTTTTT; CDR3: CASSLAQPAEKLFF
size: few; D: -; V: TRBV3-1; J: TRBJ2-6; DNA: TGTGCCAGCAGCCGGAATTGGGAGCCTGGGGCCAACGTCCTGACTTTC; CDR3: CASSRNWEPGANVLTF
size: many; D: -; V: TRBV29-1; J: TRBJ2-3; DNA: TGCAGCGTTGGATCCCGGGACGCCAAGGATACGCAGTATTTT; CDR3: CSVGSRDAKDTQYF
size: -; D: -; V: TRBV9; J: TRBJ1-2; DNA: TGTGCCAGCAGCGTAGAGCCCCGAAGCGGCTACACCTTC; CDR3: CASSVEPRSGYTF
size: many; D: -; V: TRBV7-9; J: TRBJ1-2; DNA: TGTGCCAGCAGCTTAGAGGCCTTTGGCTACACCTTC; CDR3: CASSLEAFGYTF
size: few; D: -; V: TRBV21-1; J: TRBJ2-3; DNA: TGTGCCAGCAGCTCCCGAGCCTACATCCTGTTCACAGATACGCAGTATTTT; CDR3: CASSSRAYILFTDTQYF
size: few; D: -; V: TRBV6-5; J: TRBJ1-3; DNA: TGTGCCAGCAGTTCGGGGGCAGCCGGAAACACCATATATTTT; CDR3: CASSSGAAGNTIYF
size: few; D: TRBD2; V: TRBV5-1; J: TRBJ2-2; DNA: TGCGCCAGCAGCTTGCTGGGCGCCGGGTACAGCGGGGGGCCGAACACCGGGGAGCTGTTTTTT; CDR3: CASSLLGAGYSGGPNTGELFF
size: few; D: TRBD1; V: TRBV5-6; J: TRBJ2-3; DNA: TGTGCCAGCAGTTCGGACAGGGCGGGAGATACGCAGTATTTT; CDR3: CASSSDRAGDTQYF
size: few; D: -; V: TRBV7-2; J: TRBJ2-1; DNA: TGTGCCAGCAGCTTAGAGCGGTCTTCCTACAATGAGCAGTTCTTC; CDR3: CASSLERSSYNEQFF
size: many; D: -; V: TRBV12-3/TRBV12-4; J: TRBJ2-2; DNA: TGTGCCAGCAGCTACCGCACCGGGGAGCTGTTTTTT; CDR3: CASSYRTGELFF
size: few; D: -; V: TRBV4-2; J: TRBJ2-3; DNA: TGTGCCAGCAGCCAAGGGCCTACTAGCACAGATACGCAGTATTTT; CDR3: CASSQGPTSTDTQYF
size: few; D: TRBD1; V: TRBV19; J: TRBJ2-3; DNA: TGTGCCAGTAGTCCTCGTGACAGGGGAGGTATAGCAGATACGCAGTATTTT; CDR3: CASSPRDRGGIADTQYF
size: many; D: -; V: TRBV5-1; J: TRBJ1-1; DNA: TGCGCCAGCAGCCTGAGGGGTTCCACTGAAGCTTTCTTT; CDR3: CASSLRGSTEAFF
size: few; D: TRBD2; V: TRBV20-1; J: TRBJ2-5; DNA: TGCAGTGCTAGAGACGGGGGGTTAACGACCCAGTACTTC; CDR3: CSARDGGLTTQYF
size: many; D: -; V: TRBV11-2; J: TRBJ1-1; DNA: TGTGCCAGCAGCCGAGATACGAACACTGAAGCTTTCTTT; CDR3: CASSRDTNTEAFF
size: -; D: TRBD2; V: TRBV6-2/TRBV6-3; J: TRBJ2-5; DNA: TGTGCCAGCAGTGACCGGGGACTAGCCCAAGAGACCCAGTACTTC; CDR3: CASSDRGLAQETQYF
size: -; D: -; V: TRBV2; J: TRBJ2-1; DNA: TGTGCCACCTCGAGGGGTTCCTACAATGAGCAGTTCTTC; CDR3: CATSRGSYNEQFF
size: -; D: -; V: TRBV6-5; J: TRBJ2-3; DNA: TGTGCCAGTCGGTACCCCCACAGCCATAAGTATTTT; CDR3: CASRYPHSHKYF
size: many; D: TRBD2; V: TRBV12-3/TRBV12-4; J: TRBJ2-3; DNA: TGTGCCAGCAGATTGACTAGCGGGGGCGAGAATACGCAGTATTTT; CDR3: CASRLTSGGENTQYF
size: many; D: -; V: TRBV27; J: TRBJ2-1; DNA: TGTGCCAGCAGTTTTAACCGCTACAATGAGCAGTTCTTC; CDR3: CASSFNRYNEQFF
size: -; D: -; V: TRBV25-1; J: TRBJ1-5; DNA: TGTGCCAGCAGTGACCATCCGGCAGGGTGGAATCAGCCCCAGCATTTT; CDR3: CASSDHPAGWNQPQHF
size: -; D: -; V: TRBV10-3; J: TRBJ2-5; DNA: TGTGCCATCAGTGACGGGACTGCAGGGTTACAAGAGACCCAGTACTTC; CDR3: CAISDGTAGLQETQYF
size: few; D: TRBD2; V: TRBV6-4; J: TRBJ2-2; DNA: TGTGCCAGCAGGAGGGACTACAACACCGGGGAGCTGTTTTTT; CDR3: CASRRDYNTGELFF
size: many; D: -; V: TRBV4-3; J: TRBJ1-1; DNA: TGCGCCAGCAGCCAAGGGAGAGAAGCTTTCTTT; CDR3: CASSQGREAFF
size: -; D: -; V: TRBV9; J: TRBJ1-6; DNA: TGTGCCAGCAGCGCTTCAAGCGACGCCAATTCACCCCTCCACTTT; CDR3: CASSASSDANSPLHF
size: many; D: TRBD2; V: TRBV20-1; J: TRBJ2-5; DNA: TGCAGTGCTAGGGCAGCTAGCGGGGACCAAGAGACCCAGTACTTC; CDR3: CSARAASGDQETQYF
size: -; D: -; V: TRBV7-2; J: TRBJ1-5; DNA: TGTGCCAGCAGCACAGGGTTACCTAATCAGCCCCAGCATTTT; CDR3: CASSTGLPNQPQHF
size: -; D: TRBD2; V: TRBV5-1; J: TRBJ2-1; DNA: TGCGCCAGCAGCGTGGAGCGGGGGGTATCCTACAATGAGCAGTTCTTC; CDR3: CASSVERGVSYNEQFF
size: -; D: -; V: TRBV18; J: TRBJ2-7; DNA: TGTGCCAGCTCACCACAGGCGGGACTCCCCTACGAGCAGTACTTC; CDR3: CASSPQAGLPYEQYF
size: few; D: -; V: TRBV20-1; J: TRBJ2-7; DNA: TGCAGTGCTAGAAGCCCCAGGGGTTTCTCCTACGAGCAGTACTTC; CDR3: CSARSPRGFSYEQYF